Sequencing of this T cell receptor beta chain was carried out in a study of preoperative IRX-2 immunotherapy in early breast cancer. V dropped 5 bases and J dropped 7 bases, with 12 bases sitting between them. CDR3 size: 14 residues. The germline gives CDR1 MNHGY, CDR2 SAAAGT. Treatment meaning: preoperative locoregional IRX-2 cytokine immunotherapy. Preoperative locoregional IRX-2 cytokine immunotherapy was tested in the phase Ib source study. Method: immunoSEQ multiplex PCR; TCRdb's copy keeps in-frame clones and lacks some. The data hold about 6,000 clones, with under 85% observed a single time. This clone came up a few times.

This sample comprised tumor tissue, obtained before IRX-2 immunotherapy. The J gene is TRBJ1-6, the V gene TRBV6-8; D unresolved. The clonotype originates from a human donor with breast cancer. In DNA form, the CDR3 reads TGTGCCAGCAGTGCGAAGTCGGCCAATTCACCCCTCCACTTT. This gives the protein CASSAKSANSPLHF.